Below, 31 T cell receptor beta chains from the same sample are listed, as sequenced in a study of tumor-infiltrating lymphocytes in primary liver carcinoma. Without any cell sorting, about 19-31 mg of bulk tissue yielded co-extracted RNA and DNA. TCR beta cDNA was prepared out of around 460 ng total RNA by means of a constant-region primer. Sequencing libraries for TCR beta derived from three nested multiplex PCR rounds that used slightly modified ARM-PCR. The first two PCR rounds, roughly 9 cycles each, used TRBV1-TRBV30 forward primers and a C-beta reverse primer. TCRdb re-called the multiplex PCR reads with MiXCR, one entry per CDR3 protein. The sample has some 180,000 distinct CDR3 sequences, roughly 80% seen once; the top ten hold around 18%. Specimen: tumor tissue from primary liver carcinoma. The source of these receptors is a man in his forties with primary liver carcinoma and hepatitis B virus infection.

In the case of this clonotype: It is likely a read error, because the conserved phenylalanine at the end of the CDR3 is missing. V gene TRBV11-1 combines with J gene TRBJ2-7; D possibly matches TRBD1 or TRBD2 (5 bases each). V was trimmed by 9 bases and J by 7 bases, leaving 19 bases between them. CDR3 length equals 13 residues. Germline assignment: CDR1 SGHAT and CDR2 FQDESV (reference sequence). DNA for the CDR3: TGTGCCAGTAGCCTGGGGCTAGCAAGTGAGCAGTACATC. Its protein product is CASSLGLASEQYI.

To note about this clonotype: The junction departs from germline at one end; a sequencing error may be responsible. This rearrangement joins TRBV5-5 to TRBJ2-2; 9 bases map to TRBD1. This CDR3 is built from 17 residues. Germline CDR1 is SGHKS and CDR2 is YYEKEE (reference sequence). In nucleotides, the CDR3 is TGTGCCAGCAGCCTAACAACAGGGGGCGAGAACACCGGGGAGCTGTTCTTT. Residues: CASSLTTGGENTGELFF.

This CDR3 reads CVSVDRSGNTIYF. The CDR3 DNA follows: TGTGTCTCTGTGGACCGTTCTGGAAACACCATATATTTT. This rearrangement joins TRBV6-1 to TRBJ1-3; no clear D. Per the germline V gene, CDR1 is MNHNS and CDR2 is SASEGT. This CDR3 has 13 amino acids.

The chain recombines TRBV12-3 or TRBV12-4 with TRBJ1-2; D possibly corresponds to TRBD1 (6 bases). CDR3 size: 14 residues. Trimming stripped 2 bases from V and 3 bases from J, with 10 bases between. For the CDR3, the DNA is TGTGCCAGCAGTTTAAGGGGGGTCTACTATGGCTACACCTTC. It codes for CASSLRGVYYGYTF.

Concerning this clonotype itself: This CDR3 fails to terminate in the conserved phenylalanine or tryptophan, so it likely reflects a read error. CDR3 amino acids: CVSSFTGTANEKLFY. The CDR3 DNA sequence: TGTGTCAGTAGCTTTACCGGGACAGCAAATGAAAAACTGTTTTAT. This chain links TRBV5-4 with TRBJ1-4; 7 bases agree with TRBD1. This CDR3 spans 15 amino acids. The germline V gene encodes CDR1 SGHNT and CDR2 YYREEE (reference sequence).

On this clonotype: Germline and junction disagree at one end, which may indicate a read error. The CDR3 spells CTSISTGGGYSDTQYF. In nucleotides, the CDR3 is TGTACCAGCATCTCAACAGGGGGGGGATATTCGGATACACAGTATTTT. This rearrangement joins TRBV7-8 to TRBJ2-3; D perhaps matches TRBD1 (8 bases). Germline V lookup: CDR1 SGHVS, CDR2 FQNEAQ. CDR3 length: 16 residues.

There are many counts of this clonotype. A much larger clone lies one base from this, so it may be a read error. This chain joins TRBV6-9 and TRBJ2-2, with a weak D call TRBD1 (5 bases). V was shortened by 11 bases and J by 3 bases, with 13 bases between the two germline ends. Per the germline V gene, CDR1 is MNHGY and CDR2 is SVAAGI. There are 13 residues in the CDR3. The CDR3 DNA reads TGTGCCGGCGCCAGGGTGGACACCGGGGAGCTGTTTTTT. It specifies CAGARVDTGELFF.

The V and J genes are TRBV6-2 or TRBV6-3 and TRBJ2-1; D is uncertain. The ends were cut back, 2 bases at V and 16 bases at J, with 21 bases in the middle. CDR3 length: 14 amino acids. Germline loops: CDR1 MNHEY, CDR2 SVGEGT. CDR3 sequence reads: CASSYLIVGNERFF. CDR3 coding DNA: TGTGCCAGCAGTTACCTGATAGTTGGAAATGAGCGATTCTTC.

A remark on this clonotype: Its ends do not fully match the called genes, so a read error is possible. The rearrangement joins TRBV11-2 to TRBJ2-1, with a weak D call TRBD1 (5 bases). Germline V CDR1 and CDR2: SGHAT, FQNNGV. The CDR3 totals 17 residues. The DNA of the CDR3 is TGTGCAAGCAGCTTATATAGGGGCGCGAGGTTCTACAATGAGCAGTTCTTC. It specifies CASSLYRGARFYNEQFF.

This clonotype was picked up one time. One junction end does not reproduce the germline sequence, and a read error may be involved. The chain has TRBV5-4 and TRBJ2-2, with TRBD2 matching over 8 bases. CDR3 length equals 16 residues. CDR1 is SGHNT, CDR2 YYREEE, per germline (reference sequence). The CDR3: CASSLVSGSNTGEPIF. In nucleotides, the CDR3 is TGTGCCAGCAGCTTGGTGAGCGGGAGTAACACCGGGGAGCCGATTTTT.

On this clonotype itself: The junction shows a germline mismatch at one end, possibly a read error. The V and J genes are TRBV7-9 and TRBJ1-1; D unclear. Germline-derived CDR1 and CDR2 are SEHNR and FQNEAQ (reference sequence). The CDR3 has 13 amino acids. The CDR3 protein is CTSGLSANTEAFF. The CDR3 coding sequence is TGTACCAGCGGCTTATCCGCGAACACTGAAGCTTTCTTT.

This clonotype has more than one count but fewer than ten. The rearrangement links TRBV5-6 to TRBJ2-5, with 11 bases that match TRBD2. The CDR3 is 15 amino acids. Germline V gives CDR1 SGHDT, CDR2 YYEEEE. The V gene end was trimmed by 3 bases and the J gene end by 4 bases; junction bases not matched to a gene: 5. CDR3 DNA sequence: TGTGCCAGCAGCTCCGTAGCGGGAGGGCGAGAGACCCAGTACTTC. It codes for CASSSVAGGRETQYF. The full variable domain, its missing parts supplied by reference TRBV5-6 and TRBJ2-5, is DAGVTQSPTHLIKTRGQQVTLRCSPKSGHDTVSWYQQALGQGPQFIFQYYEEEERQRGNFPDRFSGHQFPNYSSELNVNALLLGDSALYLCASSSVAGGRETQYFGPGTRLLVL.

The rearrangement links TRBV12-3 or TRBV12-4 to TRBJ1-2; possible D gene TRBD1, 6 bases. V was cut by 6 bases and J by 3 bases, with 23 bases left in between. The CDR3 runs 17 residues. As DNA, the CDR3 is TGTGCCAGCAGGAACACTATTTGGGACACAACATACTATGGCTACACCTTC. Its translation: CASRNTIWDTTYYGYTF.

CDR3 DNA sequence: TGTGCCAGCACTCCTCCTTTAGGGGGATATGGCTACACCTTC. Its translation is CASTPPLGGYGYTF. V gene TRBV6-5 combines with J gene TRBJ1-2, with D perhaps TRBD1 (6 bases). Per germline, CDR1 MNHEY and CDR2 SVGAGI. V was trimmed by 7 bases and J by 5 bases, leaving 17 bases between them. This CDR3 is 14 amino acids long.

This clonotype was detected only once. Germline is not matched at one junction end, which may reflect a read error. The CDR3 loop reads CASSPVTSGIALDTHYF. The CDR3 DNA follows: TGTGCCAGCAGCCCGGTGACTAGCGGGATAGCTCTGGATACGCACTATTTT. The chain carries TRBV5-4 and TRBJ2-3; 11 bases fit TRBD2. The CDR3 loop spans 17 amino acids. Germline V gene lookup returns CDR1 SGHNT and CDR2 YYREEE (reference sequence).

Turning to this clonotype: This could be a read error, since a much larger clone is one nucleotide away. The chain uses TRBV5-1 and TRBJ2-6, with 7 bases aligning to TRBD1. The CDR3 has 18 residues. Per germline, CDR1 SGHRS and CDR2 YFSETQ. The V and J ends lost 2 bases and 1 base, in that order; junction bases with no gene match: 9. CDR3 DNA: TGCGCCAGCAGCTTCCGGGACAGCGGAATGTCTGGGGCCAACGTCCTGACTTTC. Amino acids: CASSFRDSGMSGANVLTF.

The chain joins TRBV4-1 to TRBJ2-1; TRBD2 is a possible D gene (5 bases). This CDR3 contains 15 residues. Germline CDR1 reads MGHRA; CDR2 reads YSYEKL. Trimming took off 1 base at V and 4 bases at J, with 11 bases between the two ends. CDR3 coding DNA: TGCGCCAGCAGCCAAGCTAGGACTGCGTACAATGAGCAGTTCTTC. Translated: CASSQARTAYNEQFF.

On this clonotype itself: A junction end diverges from the germline sequence, so it may reflect a read error. The rearrangement links TRBV4-1 to TRBJ2-1; TRBD2 matches 8 bases. CDR1 is MGHRA and CDR2 is YSYEKL in the germline V gene. The CDR3 consists of 15 residues. CDR3 amino acids: CASTQDLRGGSERFF. DNA of the CDR3: TGCGCCAGCACCCAAGACCTTCGGGGGGGCAGTGAGCGGTTCTTC.

J is TRBJ2-7 and V is TRBV29-1, with 8 bases that match TRBD1. This CDR3 contains 15 residues. Germline loops: CDR1 SQVTM, CDR2 ANQGSEA. The CDR3 bases are TGCATCGTCTTGATTAGGACAGGGCCCCCCTACGAGCAGTACTTC. Its translation: CIVLIRTGPPYEQYF.

V gene TRBV6-6 combines with J gene TRBJ2-1, with D perhaps matching TRBD2 (5 bases). V gave up 0 bases and J gave up 7 bases, with 13 bases separating them. The germline V gene encodes CDR1 MNHNY and CDR2 SVGAGI (reference sequence). The CDR3 extends over 15 amino acids. DNA for the CDR3: TGTGCCAGCAGTTACTCTGAAGAGTCGGGAAATGAGCAGTTCTTC. Residues: CASSYSEESGNEQFF.

To note about this clonotype: Germline and junction disagree at one end, which may indicate a read error. V usage is TRBV29-1 and J usage is TRBJ2-7; a weak D match, TRBD1 (5 bases). Germline values: CDR1 SQVTM, CDR2 ANQGSEA. The CDR3 runs to 14 residues. DNA for the CDR3: TGCAGCGTCCCAATCAGGGTGGATCAGGTTGAGCAGTGCTTC. Protein: CSVPIRVDQVEQCF.

The chain employs TRBV28 and TRBJ2-4; D may correspond to TRBD1 or TRBD2 (6 bases each). The CDR3 contains 14 residues. Trimming left V 2 bases short and J 15 bases short, with 20 bases between. Germline V gene data show CDR1 as MDHEN and CDR2 as SYDVKM. As DNA, the CDR3 is TGTGCCAGCAGTTTAGTGGGGGGCGGATACATTATGTACTTC. It is translated as CASSLVGGGYIMYF.

In its sample, this clonotype was seen a few times. The chain links TRBV2 to TRBJ1-1, with D possibly TRBD1 on 6 matching bases. Germline CDR1 and CDR2: SNHLY and FYNNEI. CDR3 length: 15 residues. The ends were cut back, 7 bases at V and 1 base at J, with 16 bases in the middle. The CDR3 region has the DNA TGTGCCAGCACCCAGAATCAGGGGCCGAACACTGAAGCTTTCTTT. This sequence encodes CASTQNQGPNTEAFF.

With respect to this clonotype: The conserved final phenylalanine or tryptophan is absent from the CDR3, which likely points to a read error. The chain has TRBV11-2 and TRBJ2-1; 7 nucleotides agree with TRBD2. Looked up from germline, CDR1 is SGHAT and CDR2 is FQNNGV. The CDR3 contains 16 residues. Written as DNA, the CDR3 is TGTGCAAGCAGCTTAGATCAGAGACTAGCTGGCGATGAGCAGTTCCTC. Translating gives CASSLDQRLAGDEQFL.

The chain couples TRBV7-2 to TRBJ2-2, with 8 positions matching TRBD1. The CDR3 loop spans 14 amino acids. V shed 9 bases, J shed 5 bases, and the junction held 8 bases outside the gene matches. Germline V gives CDR1 SGHTA, CDR2 FQGNSA. The CDR3 sequence: CASSPGTGTGELFF. CDR3 nucleotide sequence: TGTGCCAGTAGCCCGGGGACAGGAACCGGGGAGCTGTTTTTT.

CDR3 bases: TGTGCCAGCAGTTTACCTAACTCAGGGACCCCCTACGAGCAGTACTTC. Protein sequence: CASSLPNSGTPYEQYF. The V gene is TRBV28, the J gene TRBJ2-7; possibly TRBD1 or TRBD2 for D (5 bases each). Trimming took 2 bases from V and 2 from J, leaving 16 bases between them. Germline CDR1 MDHEN, CDR2 SYDVKM. The CDR3 runs 16 residues.

To note about this clonotype: The junction differs from germline at one of its ends, possibly a read error. The V call is TRBV29-1, the J call TRBJ2-6, with 11 bases that match TRBD2. The CDR3 length is 18 residues. The germline V gene has CDR1 SQVTM and CDR2 ANQGSEA. The CDR3 region has the DNA TGCAGCGTTGGAGGTACTAGCGGGAGCCTCTCTGGGGCCAACGTCCTGAATTTC. Its translation is CSVGGTSGSLSGANVLNF.

Regarding this clonotype: Its ends do not fully match the called genes, so a read error is possible. V usage is TRBV6-1 and J usage is TRBJ2-2, with D hard to call. The CDR3 contains 14 residues. Germline V lookup: CDR1 MNHNS, CDR2 SASEGT. CDR3 sequence (DNA): TGTACCAGCAGTGAATCAGTGAACACCTGGGAGCTGTTTTTT. It specifies CTSSESVNTWELFF.

As regards this clonotype: At one end, the junction sequence differs from germline, possibly due to a read error. The chain employs TRBV12-3 or TRBV12-4 and TRBJ2-5; D ambiguous. This CDR3 has 14 residues. The CDR3 spells CASIPLADLLTHYF. DNA of the CDR3: TGTGCCAGCATCCCCCTGGCGGATCTGTTGACCCATTACTTC.

Comments on this clonotype: At one end, the junction sequence differs from germline, possibly due to a read error. The J gene is TRBJ2-1, the V gene TRBV5-1; TRBD2 agrees at 11 bases. Germline assignment: CDR1 SGHRS and CDR2 YFSETQ. CDR3 length equals 16 residues. In nucleotides, the CDR3 is TGCTCCAGCAGCGTTACCGGGACTAGCGGTGGGAATGAGCAGTTCTTC. This translates into CSSSVTGTSGGNEQFF.

The chain couples TRBV5-1 to TRBJ2-1; maybe TRBD2 (6 bases). Trimming took 8 bases from V and 8 from J, leaving 26 bases between them. Germline V gene sequence: CDR1 SGHRS, CDR2 YFSETQ. The CDR3 has 16 amino acids. CDR3: CASSHLAEPDGDEQFF. CDR3 in DNA: TGCGCCAGTAGCCACTTAGCGGAGCCCGATGGGGATGAGCAGTTCTTC.